The clone carrying this T cell receptor (beta chain) has at least ten counts. The sample originates from a study of response to subunit inactivated influenza vaccine. Germline assignment: CDR1 MNHEY and CDR2 SVGEGT. V was clipped by 6 bases and J by 7 bases; unmatched bases: 8. This CDR3 comprises 15 residues. Via MiXCR, TCRdb re-called the RT-PCR reads, giving one row per CDR3 protein. The profile shows about 570,000 distinct CDR3 sequences, about 11% of them singletons. This sample also belongs to another study, concerning T cells expressing NK-cell markers. Turning to that study: Synthesis of TCR beta cDNA relied on 5'RACE template switching carrying UMIs. In roughly 6 donors, dominant CD3+CD56+NKG2C+ clones formed roughly 1.0-7.5% of CD8+ cells.

The chain employs TRBV6-2 or TRBV6-3 and TRBJ2-1, with 11 bases that match TRBD1. The sample consisted of PBMCs from blood, taken on the day of vaccination. This receptor was obtained from a middle-aged man who received an inactivated influenza vaccine. Here the CDR3 DNA reads TGTGCCAGCAGAACGGACAGGGGGCTGTCTAATGAGCAGTTCTTC. Translated: CASRTDRGLSNEQFF.